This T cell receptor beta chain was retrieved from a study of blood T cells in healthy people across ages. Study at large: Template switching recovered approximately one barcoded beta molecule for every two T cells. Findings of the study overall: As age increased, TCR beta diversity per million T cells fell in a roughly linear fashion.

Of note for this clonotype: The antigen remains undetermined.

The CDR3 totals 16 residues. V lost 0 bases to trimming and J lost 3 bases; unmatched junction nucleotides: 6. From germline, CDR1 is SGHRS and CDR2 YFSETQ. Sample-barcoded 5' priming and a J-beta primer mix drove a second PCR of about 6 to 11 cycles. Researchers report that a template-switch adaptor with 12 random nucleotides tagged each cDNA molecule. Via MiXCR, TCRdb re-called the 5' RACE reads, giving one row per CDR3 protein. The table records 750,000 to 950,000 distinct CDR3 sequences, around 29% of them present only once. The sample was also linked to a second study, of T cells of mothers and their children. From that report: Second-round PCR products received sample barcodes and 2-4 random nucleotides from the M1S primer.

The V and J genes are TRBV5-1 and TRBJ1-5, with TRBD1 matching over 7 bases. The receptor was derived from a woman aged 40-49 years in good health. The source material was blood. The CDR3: CASSLEAGGFNQPQHF. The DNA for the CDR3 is TGCGCCAGCAGCTTGGAGGCAGGGGGGTTCAATCAGCCCCAGCATTTT. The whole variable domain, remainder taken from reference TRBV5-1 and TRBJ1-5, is KAGVTQTPRYLIKTRGQQVTLSCSPISGHRSVSWYQQTPGQGLQFLFEYFSETQRNKGNFPGRFSGRQFSNSRSEMNVSTLELGDSALYLCASSLEAGGFNQPQHFGDGTRLSIL.